This T cell receptor (beta chain) comes out of a study of blood T cell repertoires in COVID-19. Study as a whole: Spain, Italy and the United States supplied samples that represented acute and convalescent COVID-19. Sample material is recorded as cDNA or gDNA derived from T cells, B-cell-depleted T cells, or PBMCs.

In the original analysis: Reference gene primers were amplified, and this amplification served to estimate nucleated cell counts. Method: immunoSEQ multiplex PCR; TCRdb's copy keeps in-frame clones and lacks some. V and J calls and clone size are as listed in that table; D and trimming were resolved from the DNA. The sample shows 100,000 to 120,000 clones, about 75% of them seen only once. The junction had 7 bases not matched to a gene; V was cut back by 0 bases and J by 9 bases. The CDR3 consists of 16 residues. Germline V lookup: CDR1 LNHNV, CDR2 YYDKDF (reference sequence). The receptor's source is a woman in her 70s with acute or convalescent COVID-19. This chain joins TRBV15 and TRBJ2-1, with TRBD2 identical over 11 bases. Sequencing used peripheral blood. DNA for the CDR3: TGTGCCACCAGCAGAGATTTGGCTAGCGGGGGGAGTGAGCAGTTCTTC. Its protein is CATSRDLASGGSEQFF.